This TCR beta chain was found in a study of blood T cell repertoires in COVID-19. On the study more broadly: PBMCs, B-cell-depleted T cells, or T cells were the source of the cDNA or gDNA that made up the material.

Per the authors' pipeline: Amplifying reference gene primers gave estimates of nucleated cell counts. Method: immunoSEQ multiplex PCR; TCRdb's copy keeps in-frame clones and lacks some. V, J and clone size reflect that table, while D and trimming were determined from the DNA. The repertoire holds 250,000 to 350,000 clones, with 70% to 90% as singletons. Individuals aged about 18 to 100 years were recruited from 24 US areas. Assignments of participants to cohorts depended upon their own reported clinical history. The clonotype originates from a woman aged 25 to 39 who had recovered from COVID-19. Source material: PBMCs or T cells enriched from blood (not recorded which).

CDR3 amino acids: CASSYSRDRVDYNEQFF. CDR3 nucleotides: TGTGCCAGCAGTTACTCGAGGGACAGGGTGGACTACAATGAGCAGTTCTTC. This sequence joins TRBV6-2 or TRBV6-3 and TRBJ2-1; 9 bases are a match to TRBD1. V lost 0 bases and J lost 3; bases outside the gene matches: 6. Looked up from germline, CDR1 is MNHEY and CDR2 is SVGEGT. The CDR3 totals 17 residues.